The 32 T cell receptor beta chains presented below share a single source sample, sequenced in a study of T cell responses to AZD1222 COVID-19 vaccine. Profiling relied on immunoSEQ multiplex PCR, and the TCRdb table lists in-frame clones only, not all of them. The repertoire includes some 87,000 clones, 85% to 90% of them detected once, and 31% sits in the top ten. The material sequenced was peripheral blood, taken on day 0 of AZD1222 vaccination. Receptors were obtained from an adult in good health.

This chain joins TRBV15 and TRBJ2-5, with D perhaps TRBD2 (5 bases). The CDR3 has 16 amino acids. The V gene's germline CDR1 is LNHNV and CDR2 YYDKDF (reference sequence). Trimming left V 0 bases short and J 5 bases short, with 16 bases between. CDR3 loop: CATSRDGGAGGETQYF. In DNA, the CDR3 is TGTGCCACCAGCAGAGATGGTGGAGCCGGCGGGGAGACCCAGTACTTC.

CDR3 amino acids: CASLPRGTANSPLHF. The CDR3, as DNA: TGTGCCAGCTTGCCGCGGGGGACTGCAAATTCACCCCTCCACTTT. The chain is built from TRBV6-5 and TRBJ1-6; D perhaps matches TRBD1 (5 bases). Germline V CDR1 and CDR2: MNHEY, SVGAGI. V lost 8 bases, J lost 7 bases, and 18 bases lay in between. The CDR3 sequence is 15 residues long.

This chain uses TRBV5-5 with TRBJ1-1; 8 nucleotides line up with TRBD1. V was clipped by 4 bases and J by 6 bases; unmatched bases: 8. The CDR3 has 14 amino acids. Germline values: CDR1 SGHKS, CDR2 YYEKEE (reference sequence). CDR3 region: CASSPQGAKAEAFF. CDR3 DNA: TGTGCCAGCAGCCCCCAGGGGGCGAAGGCTGAAGCTTTCTTT.

This chain connects TRBV10-2 to TRBJ1-6; no definite D call. CDR1 and CDR2 from the germline V gene are WSHSY and SAAADI. V lost 6 bases, J lost 0 bases, and 6 bases lay in between. This CDR3 contains 14 residues. CDR3 in DNA: TGCGCCAGCAGAGGGAGCTCCTATAATTCACCCCTCCACTTT. This gives the protein CASRGSSYNSPLHF.

The chain is built from TRBV30 and TRBJ2-7; D not resolved. This CDR3 comprises 15 residues. V lost 1 base to trimming and J lost 2 bases, with 15 bases between them. Germline CDR1 GTSNPN, CDR2 SVGIG (reference sequence). In DNA form, the CDR3 reads TGTGCCTGGAGTGGTTTAGGATCCTGGCCCTACGAGCAGTACTTC. It encodes CAWSGLGSWPYEQYF.

The chain combines TRBV19 with TRBJ1-4, with 9 nucleotides matching TRBD1. Germline V gene sequence: CDR1 LNHDA, CDR2 SQIVND (reference sequence). This CDR3 spans 13 amino acids. The ends lost 5 bases at V and 6 bases at J; junction bases unmatched: 1. The CDR3 loop is CASSGTGYEKLFF. CDR3 DNA sequence: TGTGCCAGTAGTGGGACAGGGTATGAAAAACTGTTTTTT.

This chain links TRBV7-9 with TRBJ1-2; 7 bases align to TRBD1. Germline loops: CDR1 SEHNR, CDR2 FQNEAQ (reference sequence). CDR3 length: 16 residues. The ends lost 5 bases at V and 4 bases at J; junction bases unmatched: 13. DNA of the CDR3: TGTGCCAGCAGCGCCGGGACAGCCTCTGACTCCTATGGCTACACCTTC. Protein: CASSAGTASDSYGYTF.

This clone was observed a few times. The gene calls are TRBV18 and TRBJ1-2; TRBD1 might be the D (5 bases). CDR1 is KGHSH and CDR2 is LQKENI in the germline V gene. The V gene lost 0 bases and the J gene lost 8 bases, with 16 bases spanning the gap. This CDR3 is 15 amino acids long. In DNA, the CDR3 is TGTGCCAGCTCACCACCAAGTTGGCAGGGAGGCGGCTACACCTTC. Amino acid sequence: CASSPPSWQGGGYTF.

The chain links TRBV6-5 to TRBJ1-2; 8 bases line up with TRBD1. The CDR3 has 15 residues. Germline lookup yields CDR1 MNHEY and CDR2 SVGAGI. The ends lost 2 bases at V and 4 bases at J; junction bases unmatched: 6. The CDR3 nucleotides read TGTGCCAGCAGTTACGGACAGGGCGGAGGCTATGGCTACACCTTC. Translating gives CASSYGQGGGYGYTF.

The chain is built from TRBV6-6 and TRBJ2-3; D is undetermined. V dropped 6 bases and J dropped 0 bases, with 13 bases sitting between them. The germline V gene encodes CDR1 MNHNY and CDR2 SVGAGI (reference sequence). The CDR3 consists of 15 residues. CDR3 amino acids: CASSPRNPSTDTQYF. The CDR3 nucleotides are TGTGCCAGCAGCCCCCGTAATCCTAGCACAGATACGCAGTATTTT.

The CDR3 loop reads CASSSRTMDRVSHEQYF. CDR3 bases: TGTGCCAGCAGTTCCCGCACCATGGACAGGGTTTCGCACGAGCAGTACTTC. V is TRBV27 and J is TRBJ2-7; the match to TRBD1 covers 8 bases. V lost 4 bases, J lost 5 bases, and 16 bases stayed unmatched. Per the germline V gene, CDR1 is MNHEY and CDR2 is SMNVEV (reference sequence). This CDR3 is 17 amino acids long.

This sequence joins TRBV5-6 and TRBJ2-7, with 9 bases that match TRBD2. Unmatched junction bases numbered 5, after V lost 4 bases and J lost 6 bases. CDR1 and CDR2 from the germline V gene are SGHDT and YYEEEE. CDR3 length equals 13 residues. The CDR3 DNA is TGTGCCAGCAGCCCTGGGACTAGCCTCGAGCAGTACTTC. It specifies CASSPGTSLEQYF.

The V call is TRBV2, the J call TRBJ1-3, with 9 bases identical to TRBD1. The junction had 10 bases not matched to a gene; V was cut back by 3 bases and J by 4 bases. The CDR3 length is 17 residues. From germline, CDR1 is SNHLY and CDR2 FYNNEI. The CDR3 DNA reads TGTGCCAGCAGTGATGTGCGGGACAGGGAGCCGGGAAACACCATATATTTT. This sequence encodes CASSDVRDREPGNTIYF.

This chain connects TRBV5-1 to TRBJ2-5; 7 nucleotides match TRBD2. Germline lookup yields CDR1 SGHRS and CDR2 YFSETQ. The CDR3 is 14 residues long. The trim removed 2 bases at V and 3 bases at J, leaving 4 bases unmatched. In DNA, the CDR3 is TGCGCCAGCAGCTTAGACCTAGCGGAAGAGACCCAGTACTTC. It yields the protein CASSLDLAEETQYF.

The V gene is TRBV4-1, the J gene TRBJ2-7; 8 bases fit TRBD2. From germline, CDR1 is MGHRA and CDR2 YSYEKL. V was clipped by 1 base and J by 5 bases; unmatched bases: 7. The CDR3 spans 15 residues. The CDR3: CASSQGLGLAHEQYF. As DNA, the CDR3 is TGCGCCAGCAGCCAAGGCCTCGGACTAGCCCACGAGCAGTACTTC.

This sequence joins TRBV6-5 and TRBJ2-2; D gene unclear. This CDR3 is built from 15 residues. The V end lost 4 bases, the J end lost 0 bases, and 9 bases lay between the germline ends. Germline V gene data show CDR1 as MNHEY and CDR2 as SVGAGI. The CDR3 nucleotides are TGTGCCAGCAGTTTTAGACGGACGAACACCGGGGAGCTGTTTTTT. This gives the protein CASSFRRTNTGELFF.

This clone was seen just once. The V gene is TRBV6-5, the J gene TRBJ1-1; D is uncertain. Germline V gene sequence: CDR1 MNHEY, CDR2 SVGAGI. The CDR3 spans 13 residues. V lost 5 bases, J lost 1 base, and 8 bases lay in between. This chain's CDR3 is CASSQTGNTEAFF. The DNA for the CDR3 is TGTGCCAGCAGTCAAACCGGGAACACTGAAGCTTTCTTT.

The genes are TRBV6-5 and TRBJ1-2, with D unclear. The CDR3 consists of 14 residues. Looked up from germline, CDR1 is MNHEY and CDR2 is SVGAGI. The V end was cut by 8 bases, the J end by 2 bases, with 15 bases between. The CDR3 coding sequence is TGTGCCAGCCAGAGAACGTATTCGAACTATGGCTACACCTTC. This sequence encodes CASQRTYSNYGYTF.

This clone was seen more than once but under ten times. The rearrangement links TRBV28 to TRBJ2-4; 9 bases align to TRBD2. Trimming took 2 bases from V and 6 from J; bases not matched to a gene: 5. Germline loops: CDR1 MDHEN, CDR2 SYDVKM. The CDR3 sequence is 15 residues long. CDR3 sequence (DNA): TGTGCCAGCAGTTTACTCCTAGCGGGAAGAAACATTCAGTACTTC. Its translation: CASSLLLAGRNIQYF.

This chain uses TRBV7-9 with TRBJ1-2; 7 nucleotides match TRBD1. The J segment lost 1 base and the V segment lost 5 bases, leaving 4 bases of the junction unmatched. Germline assignment: CDR1 SEHNR and CDR2 FQNEAQ (reference sequence). The CDR3 is 14 residues long. This chain's CDR3 is CASSPGQLNYGYTF. The CDR3 nucleotides read TGTGCCAGCAGCCCGGGACAGCTTAACTATGGCTACACCTTC.

The chain uses TRBV3-1 (or the pseudogene TRBV3-2) and TRBJ1-1; 7 nucleotides line up with TRBD1. The V and J ends lost 4 bases and 6 bases, in that order; junction bases with no gene match: 14. Germline V lookup: CDR1 LGHDT, CDR2 YNNKEL (reference sequence). This CDR3 region has 16 residues. The CDR3 sequence: CASSLYRQGLSAEAFF. The DNA of the CDR3 is TGTGCCAGCAGCCTGTATCGACAGGGCCTTAGCGCTGAAGCTTTCTTT.

V and J are TRBV7-2 and TRBJ1-2; TRBD1 agrees at 9 bases. Germline assignment: CDR1 SGHTA and CDR2 FQGNSA. The CDR3 has 17 amino acids. Trimming cost V 5 bases and J 8 bases; bases outside gene matches: 18. The CDR3 bases are TGTGCCAGCAGCCCCTTAGGGGACAGGGTGAAAGACGAAGGCTACACCTTC. This sequence encodes CASSPLGDRVKDEGYTF.

The chain links TRBV28 to TRBJ1-3, with 10 bases that match TRBD1. Germline V CDR1 and CDR2: MDHEN, SYDVKM. V lost 8 bases, J lost 5 bases, and 6 bases stayed unmatched. CDR3 length equals 14 residues. Here the CDR3 DNA reads TGTGCCAGCTCGAGACAGGGGGCGAGAAACACCATATATTTT. Protein sequence: CASSRQGARNTIYF.

This CDR3 is CATSDLDGGIDEQYF. In DNA, the CDR3 is TGTGCCACCAGTGATCTGGACGGTGGTATAGACGAGCAGTACTTC. V usage is TRBV24-1 and J usage is TRBJ2-7, with D hard to call. The CDR3 is made up of 15 amino acids. Trimming shortened V by 3 bases and J by 5 bases, and 16 bases separated the two germline ends. Germline-derived CDR1 and CDR2 are KGHDR and SFDVKD.

The CDR3 is CASSFGETQYF. The CDR3, as DNA: TGTGCCAGCAGCTTCGGCGAGACCCAGTACTTC. V usage is TRBV5-6 and J usage is TRBJ2-5; D unclear. Germline CDR1 is SGHDT and CDR2 is YYEEEE. The CDR3 has 11 residues. V shed 2 bases and J shed 5 bases, with 4 bases lying between them.

The chain couples TRBV28 to TRBJ2-2; 9 nucleotides align to TRBD1. The CDR3 consists of 15 residues. Germline assignment: CDR1 MDHEN and CDR2 SYDVKM. The junction had 5 bases not matched to a gene; V was cut back by 5 bases and J by 4 bases. The CDR3 spells CASSPQGAVTGELFF. As DNA, the CDR3 is TGTGCCAGCAGTCCACAGGGGGCAGTCACCGGGGAGCTGTTTTTT.

The V gene is TRBV6-4, the J gene TRBJ2-3; tentatively, D is TRBD1 or TRBD2 (5 bases each). This CDR3 comprises 14 residues. Trimming cost V 3 bases and J 2 bases, with 9 bases left between them. Germline CDR1 is MRHNA and CDR2 is SNTAGT. The CDR3 DNA follows: TGTGCCAGCAGTGAAAGGGGAGACACAGATACGCAGTATTTT. It specifies CASSERGDTDTQYF.

The chain employs TRBV27 and TRBJ2-3, with TRBD2 identical over 11 bases. The germline V gene encodes CDR1 MNHEY and CDR2 SMNVEV (reference sequence). CDR3 length equals 15 residues. Unmatched junction bases numbered 1, after V lost 1 base and J lost 4 bases. The DNA of the CDR3 is TGTGCCAGCAGTTTATTAGCGGGAGGGCCAGATACGCAGTATTTT. Translating gives CASSLLAGGPDTQYF.

A word on this clone: The same CDR3 also results from other DNA sequences found in this sample. The rearrangement links TRBV5-4 to TRBJ1-1; D unresolved. Trimming removed 0 bases at V and 3 bases at J, with 3 bases between. The CDR3 is 12 residues long. Germline-derived CDR1 and CDR2 are SGHNT and YYREEE (reference sequence). CDR3 in amino acids: CASSLGDTEAFF. The CDR3 DNA sequence: TGTGCCAGCAGCTTGGGGGACACTGAAGCTTTCTTT.

The V call is TRBV19, the J call TRBJ2-5, with D possibly matching TRBD1 (6 bases). CDR1 is LNHDA and CDR2 is SQIVND in the germline V gene (reference sequence). The CDR3 contains 14 residues. The V gene lost 6 bases and the J gene lost 0 bases, with 11 bases spanning the gap. In nucleotides, the CDR3 is TGTGCCAGTAGGATGGACAGCCACCAAGAGACCCAGTACTTC. Translation gives CASRMDSHQETQYF.

The V call is TRBV5-3, the J call TRBJ2-5; D unclear. TRBV5-3 is an ORF, with its function uncertain. The CDR3 totals 11 residues. Trimming left V 0 bases short and J 3 bases short, with 0 bases between. The CDR3 protein is CARSLEETQYF. The CDR3 DNA follows: TGTGCCAGAAGCTTGGAAGAGACCCAGTACTTC.

This chain uses TRBV19 with TRBJ2-7, with 9 bases lining up with TRBD1. The CDR3 runs 14 residues. The germline CDR1 and CDR2 sequences are LNHDA and SQIVND (reference sequence). Losses at the gene ends were 7 bases for V and 0 bases for J; bases not matched to a gene: 4. The chain's CDR3 is CASTRDRASYEQYF. CDR3 sequence (DNA): TGTGCCAGTACCCGGGACAGGGCCTCCTACGAGCAGTACTTC.